The T cell receptor beta chain described here comes from a study of response to subunit inactivated influenza vaccine. The study's findings and limits: It was the authors' suggestion that each seasonal influenza vaccination recruits few new T cells.

Remarks on this clonotype: Its target is unknown.

Germline V gene data show CDR1 as MNHNS and CDR2 as SASEGT. V lost 1 base and J lost 3; bases outside the gene matches: 6. The CDR3 has 17 amino acids. TCRdb itself ran the RT-PCR reads through MiXCR, one entry per CDR3 protein. The sample records around 540,000 distinct CDR3 sequences, about 12% being singletons. The chain links TRBV6-1 to TRBJ2-1; 10 bases are a match to TRBD2. This TCR was recovered from a man in his fifties or sixties who received an inactivated influenza vaccine. The sample in question was PBMCs from blood, obtained on the day of vaccination. This CDR3 reads CASSEGLAGAFYNEQFF. In nucleotides, the CDR3 is TGTGCCAGCAGTGAAGGGCTAGCGGGAGCCTTCTACAATGAGCAGTTCTTC.